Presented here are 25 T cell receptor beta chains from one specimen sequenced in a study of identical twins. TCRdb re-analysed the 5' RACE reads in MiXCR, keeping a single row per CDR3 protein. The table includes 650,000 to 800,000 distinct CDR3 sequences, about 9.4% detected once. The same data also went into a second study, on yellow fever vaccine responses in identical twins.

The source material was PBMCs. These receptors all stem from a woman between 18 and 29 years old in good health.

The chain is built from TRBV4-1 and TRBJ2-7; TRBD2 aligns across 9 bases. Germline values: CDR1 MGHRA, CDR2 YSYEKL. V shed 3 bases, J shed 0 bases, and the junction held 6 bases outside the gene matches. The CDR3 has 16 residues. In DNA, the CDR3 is TGCGCCAGCAGCCAGGAAGCGGGAGGTCGCTCCTACGAGCAGTACTTC. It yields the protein CASSQEAGGRSYEQYF.

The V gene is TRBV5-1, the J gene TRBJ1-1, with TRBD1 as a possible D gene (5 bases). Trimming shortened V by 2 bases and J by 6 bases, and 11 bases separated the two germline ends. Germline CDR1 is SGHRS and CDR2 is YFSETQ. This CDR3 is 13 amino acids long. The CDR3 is CASSLEGVAEAFF. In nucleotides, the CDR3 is TGCGCCAGCAGCTTAGAAGGGGTTGCTGAAGCTTTCTTT.

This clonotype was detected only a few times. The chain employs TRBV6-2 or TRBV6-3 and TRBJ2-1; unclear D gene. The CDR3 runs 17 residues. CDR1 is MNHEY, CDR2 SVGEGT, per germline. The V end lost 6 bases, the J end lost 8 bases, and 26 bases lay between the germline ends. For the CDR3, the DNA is TGTGCCAGCAGGGAACCTTCCTCTAGATACTTCCGTGATGAGCAGTTCTTC. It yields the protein CASREPSSRYFRDEQFF.

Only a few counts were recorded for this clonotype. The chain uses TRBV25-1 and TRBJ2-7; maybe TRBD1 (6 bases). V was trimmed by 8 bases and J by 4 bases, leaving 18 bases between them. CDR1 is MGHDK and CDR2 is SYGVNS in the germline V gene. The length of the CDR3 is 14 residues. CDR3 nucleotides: TGTGCCAGCCCCCACCCGGACAGAGAATACGAGCAGTACTTC. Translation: CASPHPDREYEQYF.

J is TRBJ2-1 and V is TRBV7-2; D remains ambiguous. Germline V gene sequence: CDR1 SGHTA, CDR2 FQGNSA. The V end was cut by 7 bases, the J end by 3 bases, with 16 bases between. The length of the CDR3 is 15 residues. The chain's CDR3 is CASTPLGSNYNEQFF. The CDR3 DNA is TGTGCCAGCACCCCTTTGGGGTCCAACTACAATGAGCAGTTCTTC.

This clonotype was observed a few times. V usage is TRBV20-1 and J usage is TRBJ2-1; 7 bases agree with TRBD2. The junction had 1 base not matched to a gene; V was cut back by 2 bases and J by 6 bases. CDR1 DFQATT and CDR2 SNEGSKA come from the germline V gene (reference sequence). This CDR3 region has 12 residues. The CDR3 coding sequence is TGCAGTGCTAGATGGACTAGCAATGAGCAGTTCTTC. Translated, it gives CSARWTSNEQFF.

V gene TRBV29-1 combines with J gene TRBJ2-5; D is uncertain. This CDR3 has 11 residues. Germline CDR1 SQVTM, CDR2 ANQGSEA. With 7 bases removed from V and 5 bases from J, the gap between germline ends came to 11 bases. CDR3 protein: CSGRLGETQYF. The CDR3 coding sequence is TGCAGCGGGAGATTGGGGGAGACCCAGTACTTC.

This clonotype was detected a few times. The CDR3 protein is CSARESGDVEETQYF. The CDR3 bases are TGCAGTGCTAGAGAGAGTGGGGACGTTGAAGAGACCCAGTACTTC. V usage is TRBV20-1 and J usage is TRBJ2-5; possibly TRBD1 or TRBD2 for D (5 bases each). This CDR3 has 15 amino acids. Trimming left V 0 bases short and J 3 bases short, with 14 bases between. Germline CDR1 and CDR2: DFQATT and SNEGSKA (reference sequence).

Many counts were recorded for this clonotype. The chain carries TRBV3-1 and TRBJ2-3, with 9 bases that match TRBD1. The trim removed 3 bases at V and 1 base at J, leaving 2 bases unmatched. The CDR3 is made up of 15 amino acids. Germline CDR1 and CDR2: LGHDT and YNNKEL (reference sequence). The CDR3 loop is CASSQRDRGTDTQYF. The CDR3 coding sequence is TGTGCCAGCAGCCAGAGGGACAGGGGCACAGATACGCAGTATTTT.

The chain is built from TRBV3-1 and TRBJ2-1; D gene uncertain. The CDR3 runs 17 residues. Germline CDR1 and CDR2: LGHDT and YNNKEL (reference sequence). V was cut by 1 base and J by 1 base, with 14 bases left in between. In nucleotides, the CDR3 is TGTGCCAGCAGCCAAGCCGGCAGGAGCCCTTCCTACAATGAGCAGTTCTTC. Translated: CASSQAGRSPSYNEQFF.

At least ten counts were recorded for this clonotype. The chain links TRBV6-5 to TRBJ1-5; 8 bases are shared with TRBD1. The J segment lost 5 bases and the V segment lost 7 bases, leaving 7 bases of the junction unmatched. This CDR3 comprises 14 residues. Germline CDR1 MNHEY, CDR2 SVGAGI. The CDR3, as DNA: TGTGCCAGCATTATGGACAGGGTGGATCAGCCCCAGCATTTT. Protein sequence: CASIMDRVDQPQHF.

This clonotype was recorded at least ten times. CDR3 protein: CASSLAGFSTDTQYF. The CDR3 DNA follows: TGCGCCAGCAGCCTAGCGGGGTTTAGCACAGATACGCAGTATTTT. This rearrangement joins TRBV5-1 to TRBJ2-3; TRBD2 matches 9 bases. With V trimmed by 4 bases and J by 0 bases, 3 bases remained unmatched. This CDR3 contains 15 residues. The germline CDR1 and CDR2 sequences are SGHRS and YFSETQ. The whole variable domain, remainder taken from reference TRBV5-1 and TRBJ2-3, is KAGVTQTPRYLIKTRGQQVTLSCSPISGHRSVSWYQQTPGQGLQFLFEYFSETQRNKGNFPGRFSGRQFSNSRSEMNVSTLELGDSALYLCASSLAGFSTDTQYFGPGTRLTVL.

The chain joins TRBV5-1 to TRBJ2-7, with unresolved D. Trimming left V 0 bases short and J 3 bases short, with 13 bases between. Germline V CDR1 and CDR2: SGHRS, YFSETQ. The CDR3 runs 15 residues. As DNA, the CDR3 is TGCGCCAGCAGCTTGGCCGGGTGGGAAAACTACGAGCAGTACTTC. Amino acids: CASSLAGWENYEQYF.

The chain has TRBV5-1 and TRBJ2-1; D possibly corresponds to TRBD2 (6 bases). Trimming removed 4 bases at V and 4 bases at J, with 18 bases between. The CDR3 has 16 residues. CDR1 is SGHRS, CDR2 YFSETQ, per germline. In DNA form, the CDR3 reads TGCGCCAGCAGCCCTAGGACGGAGGGATTGTACAATGAGCAGTTCTTC. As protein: CASSPRTEGLYNEQFF.

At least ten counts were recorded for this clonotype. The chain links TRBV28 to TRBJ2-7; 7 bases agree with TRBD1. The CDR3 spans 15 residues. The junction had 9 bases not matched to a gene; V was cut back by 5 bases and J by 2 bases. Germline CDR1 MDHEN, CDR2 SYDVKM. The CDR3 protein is CASSVPRGQTYEQYF. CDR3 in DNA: TGTGCCAGCAGTGTTCCGAGGGGACAGACCTACGAGCAGTACTTC.

For the CDR3, the DNA is TGCAGTGCTAGAGATCGTCGGGCAGGGGGCACCGGGGAGCTGTTTTTT. Translation: CSARDRRAGGTGELFF. The chain uses TRBV20-1 and TRBJ2-2; 7 bases fit TRBD1. CDR1 and CDR2 from the germline V gene are DFQATT and SNEGSKA (reference sequence). The CDR3 runs 16 residues. J gave up 4 bases and V 0 bases, and 8 bases lay outside the gene matches.

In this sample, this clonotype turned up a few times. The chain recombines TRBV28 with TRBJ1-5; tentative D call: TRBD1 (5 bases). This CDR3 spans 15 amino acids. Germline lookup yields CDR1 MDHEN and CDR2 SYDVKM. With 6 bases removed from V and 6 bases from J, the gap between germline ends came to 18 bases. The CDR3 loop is CASSFPETRAQPQHF. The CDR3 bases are TGTGCCAGCAGCTTCCCCGAGACCAGGGCTCAGCCCCAGCATTTT.

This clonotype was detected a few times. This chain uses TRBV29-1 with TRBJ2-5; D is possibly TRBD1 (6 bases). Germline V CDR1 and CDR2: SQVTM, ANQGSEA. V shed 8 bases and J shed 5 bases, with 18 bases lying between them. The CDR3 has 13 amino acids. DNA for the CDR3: TGCAGCCTCGAACAGGGAGCCGTGGAGACCCAGTACTTC. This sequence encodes CSLEQGAVETQYF.

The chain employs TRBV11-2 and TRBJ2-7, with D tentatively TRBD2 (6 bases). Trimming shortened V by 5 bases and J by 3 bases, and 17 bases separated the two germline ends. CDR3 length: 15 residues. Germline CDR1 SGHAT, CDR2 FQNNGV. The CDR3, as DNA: TGTGCCAGCAGCCCCTCAGGTGGGGGGATCTACGAGCAGTACTTC. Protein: CASSPSGGGIYEQYF.

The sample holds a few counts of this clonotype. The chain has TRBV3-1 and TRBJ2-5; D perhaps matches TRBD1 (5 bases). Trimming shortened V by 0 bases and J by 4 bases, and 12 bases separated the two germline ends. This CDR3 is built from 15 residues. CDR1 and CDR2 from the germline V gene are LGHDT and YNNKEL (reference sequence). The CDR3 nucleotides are TGTGCCAGCAGCCAAGATGACAGTTCTTCAGAGACCCAGTACTTC. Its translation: CASSQDDSSSETQYF.

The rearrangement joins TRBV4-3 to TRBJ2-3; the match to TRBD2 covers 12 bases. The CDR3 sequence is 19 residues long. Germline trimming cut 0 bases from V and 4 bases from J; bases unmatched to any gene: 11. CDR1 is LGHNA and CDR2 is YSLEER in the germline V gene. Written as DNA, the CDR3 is TGCGCCAGCAGCCAAGATTGGGCGACTAGCGGGAGTAGGGCAGATACGCAGTATTTT. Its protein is CASSQDWATSGSRADTQYF.

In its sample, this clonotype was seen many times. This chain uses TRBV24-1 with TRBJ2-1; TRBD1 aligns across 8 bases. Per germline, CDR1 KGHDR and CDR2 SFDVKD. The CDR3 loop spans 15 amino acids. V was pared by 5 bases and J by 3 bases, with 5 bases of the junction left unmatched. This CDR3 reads CATSGTGRNYNEQFF. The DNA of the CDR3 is TGTGCCACCAGTGGGACAGGGAGAAACTACAATGAGCAGTTCTTC.

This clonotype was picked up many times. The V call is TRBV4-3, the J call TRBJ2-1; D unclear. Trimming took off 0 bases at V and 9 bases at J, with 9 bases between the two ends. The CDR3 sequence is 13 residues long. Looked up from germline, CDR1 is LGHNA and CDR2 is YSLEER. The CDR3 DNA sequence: TGCGCCAGCAGCCAAGATCCCTCTCCTGAGCAGTTCTTC. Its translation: CASSQDPSPEQFF.

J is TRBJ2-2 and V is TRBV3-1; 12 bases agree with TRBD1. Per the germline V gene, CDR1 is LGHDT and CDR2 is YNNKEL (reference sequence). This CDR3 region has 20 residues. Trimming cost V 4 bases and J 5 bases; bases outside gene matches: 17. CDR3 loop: CASSRSFPGQGAPGTGELFF. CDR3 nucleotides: TGTGCCAGCAGCCGTTCATTTCCGGGACAGGGGGCGCCGGGGACCGGGGAGCTGTTTTTT.

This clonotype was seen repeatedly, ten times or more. CDR3 protein: CASSLVVSGSEQFF. The CDR3 DNA reads TGTGCCAGCAGTTTAGTAGTCAGTGGTTCAGAGCAGTTCTTC. The J gene is TRBJ2-1, the V gene TRBV12-3 or TRBV12-4; D is uncertain. The CDR3 has 14 amino acids. V lost 1 base and J 10 bases, leaving 14 bases between the germline ends.